These T cell receptor beta chains were read from a single sample in a study of T cells in Graves' hyperthyroidism and ophthalmopathy. TCRdb redid the calling of the multiplex PCR reads with MiXCR, one entry per CDR3 protein. The table records about 570,000 distinct CDR3 sequences, roughly 15% of them present only once. Material: blood. Receptors originate from a woman aged 40 to 55 with Graves' hyperthyroidism. The CDR3 runs from the conserved cysteine through the conserved F or W. D genes are given only for firm matches. Rows give clone size only sometimes, using once, few, many, or a class for an expanded clone.

D | J | V | size | CDR3 | DNA
TRBD2 | TRBJ2-1 | TRBV7-2 | . | CASSLDPGLAGNEQFF | TGTGCCAGCAGCTTAGACCCGGGACTAGCGGGCAATGAGCAGTTCTTC
. | TRBJ2-5 | TRBV28 | . | CASSSPGSGQETQYF | TGTGCCAGCAGTTCCCCGGGTAGCGGCCAAGAGACCCAGTACTTC
. | TRBJ2-7 | TRBV27 | many | CASSYRQAASYEQYF | TGTGCCAGCAGTTACCGACAGGCCGCGTCCTACGAGCAGTACTTC
TRBD1 | TRBJ1-4 | TRBV12-3/TRBV12-4 | many | CASNQGAATNEKLFF | TGTGCCAGCAACCAGGGGGCCGCAACTAATGAAAAACTGTTTTTT
TRBD2 | TRBJ2-3 | TRBV9 | many | CASQREGLTDTQYF | TGTGCCAGTCAACGGGAGGGCCTCACAGATACGCAGTATTTT
TRBD2 | TRBJ2-5 | TRBV27 | . | CASSSPLAARETQYF | TGTGCCAGCAGTTCTCCTCTAGCGGCCCGGGAGACCCAGTACTTC
. | TRBJ1-1 | TRBV2 | many | CASMGEVIANTEAFF | TGTGCCAGCATGGGAGAGGTGATTGCGAACACTGAAGCTTTCTTT
. | TRBJ2-3 | TRBV6-1 | many | CASSYSVADTQYF | TGTGCCAGCAGTTATTCTGTCGCTGATACGCAGTATTTT
TRBD1 | TRBJ2-6 | TRBV28 | many | CASSFTGQGAPGANVLTF | TGTGCCAGCAGTTTCACGGGACAGGGGGCACCTGGGGCCAACGTCCTGACTTTC
TRBD2 | TRBJ2-1 | TRBV2 | many | CASSETRQREWDEQFF | TGTGCCAGCAGTGAGACCCGCCAGCGGGAGTGGGATGAGCAGTTCTTC
. | TRBJ2-1 | TRBV20-1 | few | CSARGDVHEQFF | TGCAGTGCTAGAGGGGACGTGCATGAGCAGTTCTTC
. | TRBJ2-5 | TRBV7-9 | many | CASSLPPGTQLVATQYF | TGTGCCAGCAGCTTACCACCAGGGACACAGCTTGTAGCGACCCAGTACTTC
. | TRBJ1-1 | TRBV4-2 | few | CASSQGGMGNTEAFF | TGTGCCAGCAGCCAAGGGGGGATGGGGAACACTGAAGCTTTCTTT
. | TRBJ1-1 | TRBV10-3 | . | CAIRSTGLNTEAFF | TGTGCCATCAGAAGTACAGGGTTGAACACTGAAGCTTTCTTT
. | TRBJ2-2 | TRBV6-1 | few | CASSEGRQGHRGELFF | TGTGCCAGCAGTGAAGGTCGTCAGGGGCATCGCGGGGAGCTGTTTTTT
TRBD2 | TRBJ2-2 | TRBV5-1 | . | CASRTSGSNTGELFF | TGCGCCAGCCGCACTAGCGGGAGTAACACCGGGGAGCTGTTTTTT
. | TRBJ2-2 | TRBV9 | few | CASSVRGGAGGELFF | TGTGCCAGCAGCGTAAGGGGGGGCGCAGGCGGGGAGCTGTTTTTT
. | TRBJ2-7 | TRBV19 | . | CASRPREGVYEQYF | TGTGCCAGTAGACCCCGAGAAGGGGTTTACGAGCAGTACTTC
. | TRBJ1-2 | TRBV5-1 | many | CASSPWGTDGYTF | TGCGCCAGCAGCCCCTGGGGGACCGATGGCTACACCTTC
. | TRBJ2-3 | TRBV29-1 | . | CSVEQGRGDTQYF | TGCAGCGTGGAACAGGGGCGGGGAGATACGCAGTATTTT
TRBD1 | TRBJ2-3 | TRBV27 | . | CASSLIGDRATDTQYF | TGTGCCAGCAGTTTAATCGGGGACAGGGCAACAGATACGCAGTATTTT
. | TRBJ1-3 | TRBV7-6 | few | CASSLLSSGNTTYF | TGTGCCAGCAGCCTCTTAAGCTCTGGAAACACCACATATTTT
TRBD1 | TRBJ1-4 | TRBV7-2 | many | CASSWRDSIFEKLFF | TGTGCCAGCAGCTGGAGGGACAGCATTTTTGAAAAACTGTTTTTT
TRBD2 | TRBJ2-1 | TRBV2 | . | CASAGLAGVSEQFF | TGTGCCAGCGCAGGACTAGCGGGAGTGTCTGAGCAGTTCTTC
. | TRBJ2-7 | TRBV29-1 | . | CSVRLGSSYEQYF | TGCAGCGTTCGTCTAGGGAGCTCCTACGAGCAGTACTTC
. | TRBJ2-7 | TRBV30 | . | CAWSQGAGPSYEQYF | TGTGCCTGGAGTCAAGGGGCAGGGCCCTCCTACGAGCAGTACTTC
. | TRBJ2-7 | TRBV29-1 | . | CSVDSGAPYEQYF | TGCAGCGTTGATTCAGGGGCCCCCTACGAGCAGTACTTC
. | TRBJ2-1 | TRBV20-1 | many | CSASGGLADNEQFF | TGCAGTGCTAGTGGGGGGCTAGCGGACAATGAGCAGTTCTTC
. | TRBJ2-7 | TRBV29-1 | . | CSVVEDGTYEQYF | TGCAGCGTTGTAGAGGACGGTACCTACGAGCAGTACTTC
TRBD1 | TRBJ1-4 | TRBV28 | . | CASSKLRGPDEKLFF | TGTGCCAGCAGTAAGCTCAGGGGGCCAGATGAAAAACTGTTTTTT
. | TRBJ2-3 | TRBV5-4 | few | CASSPGGLGTQYF | TGTGCCAGCAGCCCGGGGGGCCTTGGTACGCAGTATTTT
. | TRBJ1-2 | TRBV28 | many | CASSSKPINYGYTF | TGTGCCAGCAGCTCTAAACCGATTAACTATGGCTACACCTTC
. | TRBJ2-5 | TRBV7-9 | . | CASSLAVAYQETQYF | TGTGCCAGCAGCTTAGCGGTGGCGTACCAAGAGACCCAGTACTTC
TRBD2 | TRBJ2-1 | TRBV12-3/TRBV12-4 | . | CASSRPALDIAGNNEQFF | TGTGCCAGCAGCCGACCTGCCTTGGACATAGCGGGCAACAATGAGCAGTTCTTC
. | TRBJ2-3 | TRBV2 | many | CASIINSLGSVVRTDTQYF | TGTGCCAGCATAATCAACTCTCTGGGATCGGTCGTTCGCACAGATACGCAGTATTTT
. | TRBJ2-1 | TRBV28 | many | CASLPGDSDVDEQFF | TGTGCCAGCCTCCCCGGGGACTCCGACGTGGATGAGCAGTTCTTC
TRBD1 | TRBJ1-5 | TRBV20-1 | many | CSARDWDRGFQPQHF | TGCAGTGCTAGAGACTGGGACAGGGGGTTTCAGCCCCAGCATTTT
. | TRBJ1-2 | TRBV7-9 | . | CASSSRLYGYTF | TGTGCCAGCAGCTCGCGACTCTATGGCTACACCTTC
TRBD2 | TRBJ2-1 | TRBV28 | few | CASSLRAGGLAEQFF | TGTGCCAGCAGTTTAAGAGCGGGAGGGCTTGCTGAGCAGTTCTTC
. | TRBJ2-2 | TRBV11-2 | . | CASSLEGVGELFF | TGTGCCAGCAGCTTAGAAGGGGTTGGGGAGCTGTTTTTT
. | TRBJ2-2 | TRBV18 | many | CASSPRSGELFF | TGTGCCAGCTCACCCCGTAGCGGGGAGCTGTTTTTT